This T cell receptor beta chain stems from a study of blood T cell repertoires in COVID-19. This clone was found once. V was pared by 8 bases and J by 7 bases, with 12 bases of the junction left unmatched. There are 14 residues in the CDR3. CDR1 and CDR2 (germline): GTSNPN, SVGIG (reference sequence). Method: immunoSEQ multiplex PCR; TCRdb's copy keeps in-frame clones and lacks some. The table includes under 300,000 clones, approximately 80% detected once. The receptor's source is a woman of 80 years or more with active or convalescent COVID-19. The rearrangement joins TRBV30 to TRBJ1-5, with 9 bases lining up with TRBD1. The specimen was peripheral blood. The CDR3 nucleotides are TGTGCCCTTGCTTCGGGACAGGGCGGGCAGCCCCAGCATTTT. It is translated as CALASGQGGQPQHF.